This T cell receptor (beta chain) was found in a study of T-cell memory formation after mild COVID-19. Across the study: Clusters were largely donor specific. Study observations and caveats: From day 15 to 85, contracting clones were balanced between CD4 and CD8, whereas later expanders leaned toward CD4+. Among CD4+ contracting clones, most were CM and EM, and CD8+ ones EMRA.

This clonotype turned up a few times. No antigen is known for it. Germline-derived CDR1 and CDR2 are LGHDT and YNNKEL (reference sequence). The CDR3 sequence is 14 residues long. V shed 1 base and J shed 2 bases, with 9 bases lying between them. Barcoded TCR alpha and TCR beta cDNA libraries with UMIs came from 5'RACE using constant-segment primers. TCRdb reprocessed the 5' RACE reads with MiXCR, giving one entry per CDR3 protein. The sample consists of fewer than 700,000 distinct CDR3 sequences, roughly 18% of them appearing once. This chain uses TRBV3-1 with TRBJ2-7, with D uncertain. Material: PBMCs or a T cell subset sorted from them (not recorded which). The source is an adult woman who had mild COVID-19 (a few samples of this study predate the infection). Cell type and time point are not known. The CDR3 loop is CASSQVPGPYEQYF. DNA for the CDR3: TGTGCCAGCAGCCAAGTTCCAGGTCCCTACGAGCAGTACTTC.